The present TCR beta chain was sequenced within a study of T-cell reconstitution after alpha-beta-depleted transplantation in children. This clonotype was seen at least ten times. J gave up 9 bases and V 0 bases, and 6 bases lay outside the gene matches. Looked up from germline, CDR1 is MNHEY and CDR2 is SVGAGI. CDR3 length equals 15 residues. The TCRbeta library was prepared with unique molecular identifiers. TCRdb processed the PCR reads anew with MiXCR; each CDR3 protein has one entry. The repertoire holds 490,000 or so distinct CDR3 sequences, with around 12% as singletons. Sequencing was performed on PBMCs from the stem cell graft donor, taken from the stem cell graft. The receptor was derived from a human donor who donated a stem cell graft to a child with combined immunodeficiency. The gene calls are TRBV6-5 and TRBJ2-1; TRBD2 aligns across 9 bases. CDR3 DNA: TGTGCCAGCAGTTACTCTCGCGGGAGGGCCCGTGAGCAGTTCTTC. This sequence encodes CASSYSRGRAREQFF.